The entry below describes one T cell receptor (beta chain). Antigen unknown. By quantitative 5'-RACE with molecular barcodes, the TCR beta libraries were made. MiXCR, run by TCRdb on the 5' RACE reads, gives a single entry per CDR3 protein. Here the sample spans 450,000 or so distinct CDR3 sequences, 25% to 30% being singletons. These data are taken from a study of CD8 T cells in ankylosing spondylitis. Whole-study findings and limits: A TCR beta motif of eight highly homologous variants appeared characteristic of ankylosing spondylitis blood. Clones linked to disease were reported to show significant enrichment in matched ankylosing spondylitis synovial fluid. There were earlier reports of some motif variants in reactive arthritis synovial fluid and blood.

CDR3 length: 15 amino acids. The junction had 8 bases not matched to a gene; V was cut back by 5 bases and J by 4 bases. Germline loops: CDR1 SGHRS, CDR2 YFSETQ. Sequenced: blood, either unsorted or a sorted T cell fraction (not recorded which). This TCR was sampled from a male donor with ankylosing spondylitis. The V call is TRBV5-1, the J call TRBJ2-5; 10 bases match TRBD2. Here the CDR3 DNA reads TGCGCCAGCAGTCCCGGTCTAGCGGGAGCAGAGACCCAGTACTTC. Protein sequence: CASSPGLAGAETQYF. Combining the CDR3 with reference TRBV5-1 and TRBJ2-5 gives the whole variable domain KAGVTQTPRYLIKTRGQQVTLSCSPISGHRSVSWYQQTPGQGLQFLFEYFSETQRNKGNFPGRFSGRQFSNSRSEMNVSTLELGDSALYLCASSPGLAGAETQYFGPGTRLLVL.